This paragraph reports one T cell receptor (beta chain). Its antigen is not identified. Germline V gives CDR1 SGHRS, CDR2 YFSETQ. With 5 bases removed from V and 5 bases from J, the gap between germline ends came to 7 bases. The CDR3 runs to 11 residues. The data derive from a study of shared clonotypes between healthy human individuals. Study-level results: Limited genetic and exposure-history diversity came from having few donors.

Libraries were prepared by immunoSEQ multiplex PCR; TCRdb keeps only in-frame clonotypes and omits some of them. The table has just over 2,000,000 clones, 85% to 95% seen once. Input material: naive CD4+ T cells sorted from blood. Subset: CD45RA+ positively selected. The rearrangement joins TRBV5-1 to TRBJ2-5; D unclear. This clonotype was sampled from a man between 18 and 35 years old in good health. The CDR3 loop is CASSQTETQYF. The CDR3, as DNA: TGCGCCAGCAGTCAAACGGAGACCCAGTACTTC.